The 28 T cell receptor beta chains given below trace back to one sample, sequenced in a study of CD8 T cells in Susac syndrome. It was with random hexamers that 0.5 to 1 ug RNA was reverse transcribed. TCRdb redid the calling of the immunoSEQ multiplex PCR reads with MiXCR, one entry per CDR3 protein. The sample shows about 130,000 distinct CDR3 sequences, approximately 90% of them seen only once. Sequencing input: CD8+ T cells from PBMCs. The source of these receptors is a human donor with multiple sclerosis.

The chain joins TRBV7-8 to TRBJ2-1, with D unclear. Trimming cost V 5 bases and J 2 bases, with 7 bases left between them. The germline V gene has CDR1 SGHVS and CDR2 FQNEAQ. The CDR3 sequence is 13 residues long. CDR3 DNA: TGTGCCAGCAGCCTACAGCCCTACAATGAGCAGTTCTTC. It specifies CASSLQPYNEQFF.

This chain links TRBV19 with TRBJ2-1; TRBD1 agrees at 8 bases. The CDR3 loop spans 14 amino acids. Germline assignment: CDR1 LNHDA and CDR2 SQIVND (reference sequence). V trimming: 7 bases; J trimming: 7 bases; junction bases outside the gene matches: 9. The CDR3 coding sequence is TGTGCCAGTATGTCCCCACAGGGGGAGAATGAGCAGTTCTTC. Protein: CASMSPQGENEQFF.

This chain links TRBV5-1 with TRBJ2-1; 9 bases line up with TRBD2. This CDR3 comprises 15 residues. V trimming: 1 base; J trimming: 6 bases; junction bases outside the gene matches: 5. Germline CDR1 SGHRS, CDR2 YFSETQ. The CDR3 loop reads CASSLWAGGGNEQFF. The CDR3 DNA is TGCGCCAGCAGCTTGTGGGCGGGAGGGGGCAATGAGCAGTTCTTC.

This chain links TRBV20-1 with TRBJ2-5; 7 nucleotides align to TRBD2. The J segment lost 4 bases and the V segment lost 0 bases, leaving 11 bases of the junction unmatched. CDR1 and CDR2 from the germline V gene are DFQATT and SNEGSKA (reference sequence). This CDR3 spans 16 amino acids. The DNA for the CDR3 is TGCAGTGCTAGAGATATAGGCGGGGGTGGACGAGAGACCCAGTACTTC. Its translation is CSARDIGGGGRETQYF.

This sequence joins TRBV12-3 or TRBV12-4 and TRBJ1-2; 9 bases map to TRBD1. This CDR3 has 14 amino acids. The ends lost 6 bases at V and 2 bases at J; junction bases unmatched: 4. The CDR3 loop reads CASRTGTGNYGYTF. CDR3 nucleotides: TGTGCCAGCAGGACGGGGACAGGGAACTATGGCTACACCTTC.

Here the CDR3 reads CASSQVGVGSGQETQYF. As DNA, the CDR3 is TGTGCCAGCAGCCAAGTGGGAGTGGGATCGGGGCAAGAGACCCAGTACTTC. J is TRBJ2-5 and V is TRBV4-2, with D possibly being TRBD2 (5 bases). CDR3 length equals 17 residues. Germline loops: CDR1 LGHNA, CDR2 YNFKEQ. Trimming cost V 1 base and J 2 bases, with 17 bases left between them.

The V gene is TRBV16, the J gene TRBJ2-5; D is uncertain. This CDR3 region has 14 residues. The V end lost 2 bases, the J end lost 5 bases, and 12 bases lay between the germline ends. Per the germline V gene, CDR1 is KGHSY and CDR2 is FQNENV. CDR3 loop: CASSQVGSRETQYF. In DNA form, the CDR3 reads TGTGCCAGCAGCCAAGTTGGTAGCCGGGAGACCCAGTACTTC. The full variable domain, its missing parts supplied by reference TRBV16 and TRBJ2-5, is GEEVAQTPKHLVRGEGQKAKLYCAPIKGHSYVFWYQQVLKNEFKFLISFQNENVFDETGMPKERFSAKCLPNSPCSLEIQATKLEDSAVYFCASSQVGSRETQYFGPGTRLLVL.

The V call is TRBV30, the J call TRBJ2-7; 8 bases line up with TRBD2. Germline V CDR1 and CDR2: GTSNPN, SVGIG (reference sequence). This CDR3 spans 14 amino acids. V lost 0 bases and J lost 6; bases outside the gene matches: 7. The CDR3 here is CAWSVLREGPEQYF. CDR3 in DNA: TGTGCCTGGAGTGTACTCCGGGAGGGCCCCGAGCAGTACTTC. The whole variable domain, filled in from reference TRBV30 and TRBJ2-7, reads SQTIHQWPATLVQPVGSPLSLECTVEGTSNPNLYWYRQAAGRGLQLLFYSVGIGQISSEVPQNLSASRPQDRQFILSSKKLLLSDSGFYLCAWSVLREGPEQYFGPGTRLTVT.

The sample holds a few counts of this clonotype. The chain couples TRBV6-1 to TRBJ2-3; tentatively, D is TRBD1 (6 bases). Deletions cut 7 bases from V and 4 bases from J, with 18 bases between. Per the germline V gene, CDR1 is MNHNS and CDR2 is SASEGT. The CDR3 runs 15 residues. CDR3 residues: CASTFPQGVSDTQYF. As DNA, the CDR3 is TGTGCCAGCACCTTCCCACAGGGAGTGTCAGATACGCAGTATTTT.

CDR3 DNA: TGCAGCGTTGGCCTTCTCGTACGGGAAGGTGAGCAGTTCTTC. It translates to CSVGLLVREGEQFF. The J gene is TRBJ2-1, the V gene TRBV29-1; TRBD2 is a possible D gene (5 bases). The germline gives CDR1 SQVTM, CDR2 ANQGSEA. Trimming removed 4 bases at V and 9 bases at J, with 19 bases between. This CDR3 contains 14 residues.

This clonotype was detected once. The J gene is TRBJ1-4, the V gene TRBV7-2; the D is unclear. The V end lost 4 bases, the J end lost 5 bases, and 8 bases lay between the germline ends. Germline values: CDR1 SGHTA, CDR2 FQGNSA. The CDR3 runs 13 residues. The CDR3, as DNA: TGTGCCAGCAGCTCCGTCCCAAATGAAAAACTGTTTTTT. Residues: CASSSVPNEKLFF. The full variable domain, with the rest looked up from reference TRBV7-2 and TRBJ1-4, is GAGVSQSPSNKVTEKGKDVELRCDPISGHTALYWYRQSLGQGLEFLIYFQGNSAPDKSGLPSDRFSAERTGGSVSTLTIQRTQQEDSAVYLCASSSVPNEKLFFGSGTQLSVL.

The chain carries TRBV20-1 and TRBJ2-1, with D hard to call. Germline V gene lookup returns CDR1 DFQATT and CDR2 SNEGSKA (reference sequence). This CDR3 comprises 12 residues. The V end lost 1 base, the J end lost 5 bases, and 6 bases lay between the germline ends. In DNA, the CDR3 is TGCAGTGCTAGAGTCCGCGACAATGAGCAGTTCTTC. It codes for CSARVRDNEQFF.

The chain uses TRBV19 and TRBJ2-7; D remains unclear. The CDR3 is made up of 15 amino acids. Germline-derived CDR1 and CDR2 are LNHDA and SQIVND (reference sequence). The germline V and J ends were trimmed by 0 bases and 3 bases, with 12 bases remaining between them. The CDR3 spells CASSIERRPHYEQYF. CDR3 coding DNA: TGTGCCAGTAGTATAGAACGGCGGCCCCACTACGAGCAGTACTTC.

In this sample, this clonotype turned up once. The chain joins TRBV29-1 to TRBJ2-1; unclear D gene. V was shortened by 2 bases and J by 5 bases, with 4 bases between the two germline ends. The CDR3 length is 11 residues. Germline CDR1 and CDR2: SQVTM and ANQGSEA. Here the CDR3 reads CSVEPDNEQFF. Here the CDR3 DNA reads TGCAGCGTTGAACCCGACAATGAGCAGTTCTTC.

The rearrangement uses TRBV4-1 and TRBJ1-5; D perhaps matches TRBD1 (6 bases). V lost 1 base and J lost 11, with 15 bases in between. This CDR3 comprises 14 residues. Germline V gene data show CDR1 as MGHRA and CDR2 as YSYEKL. The CDR3 nucleotides are TGCGCCAGCAGCCAAGGCACCCTGGACAGAGCCCAGCATTTT. As protein: CASSQGTLDRAQHF.

The chain employs TRBV29-1 and TRBJ2-5; D might be TRBD2 (5 bases). Germline V gene sequence: CDR1 SQVTM, CDR2 ANQGSEA. There are 14 residues in the CDR3. The germline V and J ends were trimmed by 7 bases and 4 bases, with 19 bases remaining between them. The CDR3 DNA follows: TGCAGCGCTACCAACTCGGAGGTGGCAGAGACCCAGTACTTC. Translated, it gives CSATNSEVAETQYF.

This sequence joins TRBV7-6 and TRBJ2-3, with TRBD2 matching over 8 bases. The V gene's germline CDR1 is SGHVS and CDR2 FNYEAQ. V was clipped by 0 bases and J by 3 bases; unmatched bases: 8. The CDR3 spans 17 residues. CDR3 sequence: CASSLAASGRGTDTQYF. CDR3 bases: TGTGCCAGCAGCTTAGCGGCTAGCGGGCGAGGGACAGATACGCAGTATTTT.

The chain uses TRBV29-1 and TRBJ2-7; 8 bases align to TRBD2. This CDR3 has 13 amino acids. Germline CDR1 is SQVTM and CDR2 is ANQGSEA. V dropped 3 bases and J dropped 4; count of bases not matched to a gene: 5. CDR3 in DNA: TGCAGCGTTGATGCCGGGAGGGATTACGAGCAGTACTTC. Protein: CSVDAGRDYEQYF.

The V gene is TRBV29-1, the J gene TRBJ1-4; 7 bases align to TRBD1. The CDR3 loop spans 11 amino acids. Germline CDR1 is SQVTM and CDR2 is ANQGSEA. V lost 5 bases, J lost 8 bases, and 2 bases stayed unmatched. CDR3 bases: TGCAGCGTTAGACAGGGAGAAAAACTGTTTTTT. This translates into CSVRQGEKLFF.

The chain combines TRBV6-2 or TRBV6-3 with TRBJ2-7, with D unclear. CDR3 length: 13 residues. Per germline, CDR1 MNHEY and CDR2 SVGEGT. Trimming cost V 0 bases and J 3 bases, with 6 bases left between them. The CDR3 DNA reads as TGTGCCAGCAGTTACTCCCTACTCTACGAGCAGTACTTC. This encodes CASSYSLLYEQYF.

In its sample, this clonotype was seen a few times. An end of the junction differs from the germline gene, which may be a read error. This chain links TRBV12-3 or TRBV12-4 with TRBJ1-1, with a possible D match to TRBD1 (6 bases). This CDR3 has 11 residues. CDR3 bases: TGTGCCAGCACCCAACAGGGAGAGGCTTTTTTT. Its protein product is CASTQQGEAFF.

The chain combines TRBV25-1 with TRBJ1-5; TRBD1 might be the D (5 bases). The length of the CDR3 is 13 residues. Germline V gives CDR1 MGHDK, CDR2 SYGVNS. Trimming cost V 3 bases and J 7 bases, with 10 bases left between them. The CDR3 DNA reads TGTGCCAGCAGTGACGGGGACTACCAGCCCCAGCATTTT. Its protein is CASSDGDYQPQHF.

This clonotype was recorded only once. The chain combines TRBV30 with TRBJ2-7; TRBD2 is a possible D gene (6 bases). CDR1 is GTSNPN, CDR2 SVGIG, per germline (reference sequence). V lost 4 bases to trimming and J lost 3 bases, with 13 bases between them. The CDR3 has 13 amino acids. CDR3 region: CAWTIGTYYEQYF. The DNA for the CDR3 is TGTGCCTGGACGATCGGGACTTACTACGAGCAGTACTTC.

The rearrangement joins TRBV28 to TRBJ1-6; a weak D match, TRBD1 (5 bases). V was trimmed by 5 bases and J by 10 bases, leaving 18 bases between them. CDR3 size: 15 residues. Germline values: CDR1 MDHEN, CDR2 SYDVKM. The CDR3: CASSAFGQGNSPLHF. In nucleotides, the CDR3 is TGTGCCAGCAGTGCATTTGGGCAGGGTAACTCACCCCTCCACTTT.

The table lists this clonotype with a count of one. The chain is built from TRBV6-1 and TRBJ1-1; no clear D gene. The germline V and J ends were trimmed by 7 bases and 1 base, with 4 bases remaining between them. CDR1 and CDR2 (germline): MNHNS, SASEGT. The CDR3 runs to 11 residues. The CDR3 bases are TGTGCCAGCATGACGAACACTGAAGCTTTCTTT. The encoded protein is CASMTNTEAFF.

The chain has TRBV27 and TRBJ1-2, with TRBD1 matching over 11 bases. From germline, CDR1 is MNHEY and CDR2 SMNVEV (reference sequence). The ends lost 5 bases at V and 8 bases at J; junction bases unmatched: 4. The length of the CDR3 is 13 residues. Here the CDR3 DNA reads TGTGCCAGCAGTAAGGACAGGGGGCACGGCTACACCTTC. It is translated as CASSKDRGHGYTF.

V is TRBV20-1 and J is TRBJ1-1; no definite D call. The germline V gene has CDR1 DFQATT and CDR2 SNEGSKA (reference sequence). Trimming removed 2 bases from V and 1 base from J, with 8 bases in between. CDR3 length equals 13 residues. CDR3 nucleotide sequence: TGCAGTGCTAGACCCCGGGGGAACACTGAAGCTTTCTTT. Protein: CSARPRGNTEAFF.

This clonotype occurred a few times. The V gene is TRBV11-3, the J gene TRBJ2-2; D might be TRBD2 (5 bases). V was shortened by 4 bases and J by 2 bases, with 8 bases between the two germline ends. CDR1 is SGHNT and CDR2 is YENEEA in the germline V gene. CDR3 length: 14 amino acids. The DNA for the CDR3 is TGTGCCAGCAGCTCATGGACTAACACCGGGGAGCTGTTTTTT. The encoded protein is CASSSWTNTGELFF. The full variable domain, its missing parts supplied by reference TRBV11-3 and TRBJ2-2, is EAGVVQSPRYKIIEKKQPVAFWCNPISGHNTLYWYLQNLGQGPELLIRYENEEAVDDSQLPKDRFSAERLKGVDSTLKIQPAELGDSAVYLCASSSWTNTGELFFGEGSRLTVL.